The clone carrying this TCR beta chain was seen many times. Its antigen is not known. Construction of the TCRbeta library involved unique molecular identifiers. TCRdb independently ran MiXCR on the PCR reads; one entry per CDR3 protein. The sample shows around 250,000 distinct CDR3 sequences, under 9.5% of them seen only once. CDR3 length equals 12 residues. Germline values: CDR1 DFQATT, CDR2 SNEGSKA (reference sequence). Trimming removed 5 bases from V and 10 bases from J, with 15 bases in between. This sample is drawn from a study of T-cell reconstitution after alpha-beta-depleted transplantation in children. General study findings and limits: Expanded clones from the graft, numbering several hundred, reportedly supplied alpha-beta T cells about two months after transplant. Among T cells one year after transplant, newly produced cells accounted for most counts and diversity. Surviving recipient T cells and intrathymic progenitors accounted for some patients' high TCRbeta diversity at day 60.

This clonotype was obtained from a male patient aged 5 to 17 who had a stem cell transplant for acute lymphoblastic leukemia, so the T cells may come from the graft donor. The rearrangement links TRBV20-1 to TRBJ2-1, with D perhaps TRBD2 (6 bases). The sequences come from PBMCs, mostly from graft donor cells, collected 180 days after TCRalphabeta/CD19-depleted stem cell transplant. This CDR3 is CSALPTSPEQFF. The CDR3 nucleotides read TGCAGTGCTCTTCCGACTAGTCCGGAGCAGTTCTTC.